The subject of this entry is one T cell receptor (beta chain). Its specific antigen is unknown. Nothing much larger sits one base from this clone, and base qualities are not available. Donors formed part of the validation cohort, which comprised 120 or so subjects and was distinct from the first cohort of 666 subjects. These data belong to a study of cytomegalovirus exposure and HLA in healthy donors (dated by TCRdb to 2017 to 2019). Background on the whole study: The 666 repertoires of the first cohort and the 120 validation repertoires were produced on the same platform, according to a later analysis. The study aimed to test whether cataloging public T cell receptors could reveal signatures of past pathogen exposure. In addition to the first cohort of 650 to 750 subjects, a separate validation cohort of approximately 130 different subjects was used. To predict cytomegalovirus infection status, the study brought together high-throughput TCR immunosequencing, statistical association of individual TCRs with disease status, and machine learning. What the work shows at the level of the full study, not this receptor alone: Most TCR sequences were observed very rarely across donors, whereas some public TCRs were present in many individuals. A total of 150 or so TCR beta chains were listed by the study as associated with cytomegalovirus. In vitro tests confirmed that a few of the cytomegalovirus-associated TCR beta chains recognize cytomegalovirus antigens. The authors suggested that the approach could potentially be generalized to other disease states and immunological phenotypes. In a later analysis, TCRs clustered in the first cohort were found to also tend to co-occur in the roughly 120 validation repertoires, with about 94% of cluster scores above 0. A later analysis lacked HLA typing for the validation cohort, so it scored co-occurrence in that cohort across all 110 or so repertoires. Cytomegalovirus status was reported to be diagnosed by the classifier with high specificity and sensitivity in both the original and validation cohorts.

Library preparation used the immunoSEQ multiplex PCR assay. The study's own analysis went as follows. A statistical classification framework was built to diagnose cytomegalovirus status from the catalog of TCR beta chain sequences. TCRdb stores this immuneACCESS table with in-frame sequences only. Part of the clones is absent; in the studies checked, under half of the shortfall reflects unresolved V genes, and no reason is known for the rest. Clonal size and the V and J genes are those of that table, whereas D and trimming came from the DNA. This sample lists about 340,000 clones; roughly 85% were detected once. The leading ten clones occupy about 0.8% of the sample. The sequence was obtained from a woman younger than 30 in good health and CMV-seronegative. The source material was PBMCs.

The CDR3 amino acid sequence is: CASSQEYLRSGASGRIKYF. The nucleotide sequence is TGCGCCAGCAGCCAAGAATATCTAAGGAGTGGGGCTAGCGGGAGGATTAAGTACTTC. Recombination joined TRBV4-1 with TRBJ2-7, with TRBD2 identical over 11 junction bases. CDR1 and CDR2, looked up from the germline V gene, are MGHRA and YSYEKL. CDR3 length: 19 amino acids, cysteine to phenylalanine. Just CDR3 DNA is preserved here, 57 bases in frame from base 1. Trimming leaves V shorter by 0 bases and J shorter by 11 bases, with the junction holding 21 bases beyond the gene matches.